The source of this TCR beta chain is a study of identical twins. General study findings and limits: Memory repertoires lacked the insertion deficit that abundant cord blood beta clonotypes showed. Out-of-frame alpha sequences common to twins were enriched for low generation probability.

Each donor (without exception) was a healthy Caucasian. This clonotype was found many times. Its antigen is undetermined. Trimming took 0 bases from V and 0 from J, leaving 7 bases between them. The length of the CDR3 is 14 residues. Per germline, CDR1 SGHRS and CDR2 YFSETQ. TCRdb ran MiXCR on the 5' RACE reads and lists one entry per CDR3 protein. The top ten hold roughly 7% of the sample, which has approximately 300,000 distinct CDR3 sequences, roughly 8.6% seen once. The same sample was also used in a study of yellow fever vaccine responses in identical twins. That investigation notes: Twins reportedly appeared to share part of their vaccine T cell response while keeping part individual.

Sequenced: CD8+ T cells sorted from blood. The TCR was taken from a woman younger than 30 in good health. The V call is TRBV5-1, the J call TRBJ2-7; D gene uncertain. The chain's CDR3 is CASSLVDVSYEQYF. The CDR3 coding sequence is TGCGCCAGCAGCTTGGTTGATGTCTCCTACGAGCAGTACTTC.